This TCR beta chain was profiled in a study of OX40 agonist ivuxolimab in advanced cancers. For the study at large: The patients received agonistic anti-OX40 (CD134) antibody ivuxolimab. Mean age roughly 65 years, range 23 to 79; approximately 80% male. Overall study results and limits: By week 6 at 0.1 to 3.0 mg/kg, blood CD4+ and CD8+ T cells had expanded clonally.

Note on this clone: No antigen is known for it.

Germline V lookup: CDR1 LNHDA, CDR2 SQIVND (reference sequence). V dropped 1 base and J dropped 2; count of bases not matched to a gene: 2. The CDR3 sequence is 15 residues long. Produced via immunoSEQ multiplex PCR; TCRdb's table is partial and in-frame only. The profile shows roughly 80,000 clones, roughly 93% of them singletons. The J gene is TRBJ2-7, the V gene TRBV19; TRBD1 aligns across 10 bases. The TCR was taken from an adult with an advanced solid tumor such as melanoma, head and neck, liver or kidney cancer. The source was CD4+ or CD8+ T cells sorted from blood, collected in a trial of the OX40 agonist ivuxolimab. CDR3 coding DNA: TGTGCCAGTAGTATAGGGGACAGGGGAACCTACGAGCAGTACTTC. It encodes CASSIGDRGTYEQYF.